These 2 T cell receptor beta chains were all obtained from the same sample, sequenced in a study of neurological immune-mediated disorders. TCRdb processed the 5' RACE reads anew with MiXCR; each CDR3 protein has one entry. The sample lists about 59,000 distinct CDR3 sequences, over 9.5% occurring once. The sequenced material came from PBMCs. These receptors were collected from a woman aged 55-70 years with HTLV-1-associated myelopathy (HAM/TSP).

This clonotype showed up many times. The V call is TRBV20-1, the J call TRBJ2-7, with 7 bases aligning to TRBD1. With V trimmed by 6 bases and J by 0 bases, 5 bases remained unmatched. Germline values: CDR1 DFQATT, CDR2 SNEGSKA (reference sequence). This CDR3 comprises 13 residues. The CDR3 coding sequence is TGCAGTGCACCGGACAGGAGCTCCTACGAGCAGTACTTC. The encoded protein is CSAPDRSSYEQYF.

This clonotype has just a few counts. V usage is TRBV29-1 and J usage is TRBJ2-1; 14 bases map to TRBD2. The CDR3 runs 14 residues. Germline V gives CDR1 SQVTM, CDR2 ANQGSEA. V trimming: 2 bases; J trimming: 7 bases; junction bases outside the gene matches: 1. CDR3: CSVERTSGRNEQFF. The CDR3 DNA reads TGCAGCGTTGAAAGGACTAGCGGGAGGAATGAGCAGTTCTTC.